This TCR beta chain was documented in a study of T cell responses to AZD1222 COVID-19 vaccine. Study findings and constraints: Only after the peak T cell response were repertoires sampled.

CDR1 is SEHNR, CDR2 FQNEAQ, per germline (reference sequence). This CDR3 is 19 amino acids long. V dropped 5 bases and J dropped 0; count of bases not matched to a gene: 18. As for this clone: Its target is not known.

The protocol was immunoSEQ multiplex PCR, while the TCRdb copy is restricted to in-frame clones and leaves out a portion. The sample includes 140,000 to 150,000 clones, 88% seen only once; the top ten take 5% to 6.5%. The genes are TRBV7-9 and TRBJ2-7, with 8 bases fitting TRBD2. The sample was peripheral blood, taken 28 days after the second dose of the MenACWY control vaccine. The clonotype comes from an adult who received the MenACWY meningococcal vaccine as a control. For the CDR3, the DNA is TGTGCCAGCAGCCCCTGGGAGGGTAGCGGGAACGGATACTCCTACGAGCAGTACTTC. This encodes CASSPWEGSGNGYSYEQYF.